This is a list of T cell receptor beta chains from one sample in a study of T cells and Merkel cell carcinoma outcomes. The assay was immunoSEQ multiplex PCR, and TCRdb's table has in-frame clones only and misses some. The table lists about 2,000 clones, roughly 94% of them singletons. Material for sequencing was tumor tissue from Merkel cell carcinoma. All receptors derive from a human donor with Merkel cell carcinoma. CDR3s include the opening cysteine and the closing phenylalanine or tryptophan. D genes are given only for firm matches. Rows give clone size only sometimes, using once, few, many, or a class for an expanded clone.

CDR3 protein: CASSVGSTYEQYF
CDR3 DNA: TGTGCCAGCAGCGTAGGGTCGACCTACGAGCAGTACTTC
V gene: TRBV9
J gene: TRBJ2-7
clone size: -
D gene: -

CDR3 protein: CASSENLNTEAFF
CDR3 DNA: TGTGCCAGCAGTGAAAATCTGAACACTGAAGCTTTCTTT
V gene: TRBV2
J gene: TRBJ1-1
clone size: -
D gene: -

CDR3 protein: CASHPLSSAQGDEQFF
CDR3 DNA: TGTGCCAGCCACCCCCTCTCTAGCGCCCAAGGGGATGAGCAGTTCTTC
V gene: TRBV27
J gene: TRBJ2-1
clone size: -
D gene: -

CDR3 protein: CASRSLRELGTDTQYF
CDR3 DNA: TGTGCCAGCAGATCACTTAGGGAGCTTGGCACAGATACGCAGTATTTT
V gene: TRBV11-2
J gene: TRBJ2-3
clone size: -
D gene: -

CDR3 protein: CASSGGRGKMSSYEQYF
CDR3 DNA: TGTGCCAGCAGTGGGGGCAGGGGAAAGATGAGCTCCTACGAGCAGTACTTC
V gene: TRBV6-4
J gene: TRBJ2-7
clone size: -
D gene: -

CDR3 protein: CASSLTGAYNEQFF
CDR3 DNA: TGTGCCAGCAGCTTAACCGGTGCGTACAATGAGCAGTTCTTC
V gene: TRBV7-8
J gene: TRBJ2-1
clone size: -
D gene: -

CDR3 protein: CASSEPGTGGLGYGYTF
CDR3 DNA: TGCGCCAGCAGTGAGCCGGGCACAGGGGGCCTAGGGTATGGCTACACCTTC
V gene: TRBV10-2
J gene: TRBJ1-2
clone size: few
D gene: TRBD1

CDR3 protein: CSVRGQASNEKLFF
CDR3 DNA: TGCAGCGTTCGAGGGCAGGCATCTAATGAAAAACTGTTTTTT
V gene: TRBV29-1
J gene: TRBJ1-4
clone size: -
D gene: -

CDR3 protein: CASSPGTSGTSEQFF
CDR3 DNA: TGTGCCAGTAGTCCAGGGACTAGCGGGACTTCTGAGCAGTTCTTC
V gene: TRBV19
J gene: TRBJ2-1
clone size: -
D gene: TRBD2

CDR3 protein: CASSEWTMNTGELFF
CDR3 DNA: TGTGCCAGCAGTGAGTGGACAATGAACACCGGGGAGCTGTTTTTT
V gene: TRBV2
J gene: TRBJ2-2
clone size: -
D gene: -

CDR3 protein: CASSQASAEFKETQYF
CDR3 DNA: TGTGCCAGCAGCCAAGCGTCGGCGGAGTTTAAAGAGACCCAGTACTTC
V gene: TRBV4-2
J gene: TRBJ2-5
clone size: -
D gene: -

CDR3 protein: CASPNHRVPNTIYF
CDR3 DNA: TGTGCCAGCCCGAATCACAGGGTTCCCAACACTATATATTTT
V gene: TRBV19
J gene: TRBJ1-3
clone size: -
D gene: -

CDR3 protein: CASSRQENRETQYF
CDR3 DNA: TGTGCCAGTAGTAGACAGGAGAATCGGGAGACCCAGTACTTC
V gene: TRBV19
J gene: TRBJ2-5
clone size: -
D gene: -

CDR3 protein: CASSLNRETQYF
CDR3 DNA: TGTGCCAGCAGCTTGAATCGCGAGACCCAGTACTTC
V gene: TRBV5-1
J gene: TRBJ2-5
clone size: -
D gene: -

CDR3 protein: CAISDSRGPRNEQFF
CDR3 DNA: TGTGCCATCAGTGATTCCAGGGGGCCCCGCAATGAGCAGTTCTTC
V gene: TRBV10-3
J gene: TRBJ2-1
clone size: once
D gene: TRBD1

CDR3 protein: CASTVGVVPQHF
CDR3 DNA: TGTGCCAGCACCGTGGGAGTAGTACCCCAGCATTTT
V gene: TRBV21-1
J gene: TRBJ1-5
clone size: -
D gene: -

CDR3 protein: CASSPEGRHYGYTF
CDR3 DNA: TGTGCCAGCAGCCCAGAGGGGCGACACTATGGCTACACCTTC
V gene: TRBV7-9
J gene: TRBJ1-2
clone size: -
D gene: -

CDR3 protein: CASSRTSGRPYNEQFF
CDR3 DNA: TGTGCCAGCAGCCGGACTAGCGGGAGGCCTTACAATGAGCAGTTCTTC
V gene: TRBV16
J gene: TRBJ2-1
clone size: -
D gene: TRBD2

CDR3 protein: CASRTDRADTEAFF
CDR3 DNA: TGTGCCAGCAGAACCGACAGGGCCGACACTGAAGCTTTCTTT
V gene: TRBV6-1
J gene: TRBJ1-1
clone size: once
D gene: TRBD1

CDR3 protein: CASSHQGGSGGDNEQFF
CDR3 DNA: TGTGCCAGCAGTCACCAGGGGGGTAGCGGGGGAGACAATGAGCAGTTCTTC
V gene: TRBV11-3
J gene: TRBJ2-1
clone size: -
D gene: TRBD2

CDR3 protein: CASRRLAGTPGELFF
CDR3 DNA: TGTGCCAGCAGAAGACTAGCGGGAACCCCCGGGGAGCTGTTTTTT
V gene: TRBV2
J gene: TRBJ2-2
clone size: -
D gene: TRBD2

CDR3 protein: CASSLGGTSGWSYEQYF
CDR3 DNA: TGCGCCAGCAGCTTGGGGGGGACTAGCGGGTGGTCCTACGAGCAGTACTTC
V gene: TRBV5-1
J gene: TRBJ2-7
clone size: -
D gene: TRBD2

CDR3 protein: CASSLGVVGGGQYF
CDR3 DNA: TGTGCCAGCAGCTTAGGGGTAGTGGGAGGAGGGCAGTACTTC
V gene: TRBV11-2
J gene: TRBJ2-7
clone size: -
D gene: -

CDR3 protein: CASSQGGWGYTF
CDR3 DNA: TGTGCCAGCAGTCAGGGGGGCTGGGGCTACACCTTC
V gene: TRBV2
J gene: TRBJ1-2
clone size: few
D gene: TRBD1